This TCR beta chain was retrieved from a study of T cells after posttransplantation cyclophosphamide. Findings and caveats of the study: Recipient CMV seropositivity and CMV reactivation strongly tracked TRB clonality. Later blood repertoires were often dominated by clones from the donor CD8+ memory compartment. Skin or GI-infiltrating T cells shared few TRB sequences with blood.

The germline gives CDR1 SGHTA, CDR2 FQGNSA. Trimming cost V 5 bases and J 4 bases; bases outside gene matches: 10. This CDR3 comprises 15 residues. TCRdb keeps only in-frame clones here, not all; method: immunoSEQ multiplex PCR. The sample lists more than 30,000 clones, 90% to 95% occurring once. Notes on this clone: Antigen: not known.

The naive gate required viable CD3+CD4+ or CD3+CD8+ cells with CCR7+CD45RA+CD45RO-CD95-CD27+CD28+ phenotype. This related bone marrow graft donor gave peripheral blood on the day of marrow donation. Source material: naive CD4+ T cells sorted from PBMCs. This receptor was identified in a woman aged 55-69 years in good health, CMV-negative, and a related stem cell transplant donor. The rearrangement uses TRBV7-2 and TRBJ1-2, with 7 bases identical to TRBD1. CDR3 coding DNA: TGTGCCAGCAGCCGTGGACAGGCAGGGCGCTATGGCTACACCTTC. Translating gives CASSRGQAGRYGYTF.